This T cell receptor beta chain was profiled in a study of metastatic and nonmetastatic thyroid tumors. Regarding the study as a whole: In both blood and tumor samples, TCR beta diversity was reported significantly higher for malignant than benign nodules.

This clone has at least ten counts. Antigen: not known. All patients were treatment-naive before thyroid surgery. CDR3 length: 15 residues. Per germline, CDR1 MNHNS and CDR2 SASEGT. Trimming stripped 5 bases from V and 1 base from J, with 14 bases between. Per the study methods: What underpinned the distant-metastasis classifier for papillary thyroid cancer was the set of CDR3 differences across clinicopathological groups. TCRdb re-called the PCR reads via MiXCR. Here the V and J calls rest on TCRdb's processing, not on the authors' analysis. The sample records tens of thousands of clones, 4% being singletons.

This receptor was taken from a female donor with papillary thyroid cancer or a benign thyroid nodule (not recorded which). Some clones in this sample may be carry-over from other donors' samples. The chain links TRBV6-1 to TRBJ1-1; D is ambiguous. Sequencing was carried out using blood. For the CDR3, the DNA is TGTGCCAGCAGTCAATCGACCCCTGGGAACACTGAAGCTTTCTTT. Its protein product is CASSQSTPGNTEAFF.